Each of the 16 T cell receptor beta chains below was sequenced from the same sample in a study of shared clonotypes between healthy human individuals. The assay was immunoSEQ multiplex PCR, and TCRdb's table has in-frame clones only and misses some. Among roughly 1 million clones, roughly 80% were seen once, and the ten largest hold 1.4%. Sequenced material: memory CD4+ T cells sorted from blood. Subset of the sample: CD45RA-negative fraction. These TCRs come from a young man in good health.

V gene TRBV10-3 combines with J gene TRBJ2-2; tentatively, D is TRBD1 (8 bases). V lost 6 bases to trimming and J lost 0 bases, with 14 bases between them. CDR3 size: 16 residues. CDR1 and CDR2 from the germline V gene are ENHRY and SYGVKD. CDR3 coding DNA: TGTGCCATCAGACAGGGGGGGACTACGAACACCGGGGAGCTGTTTTTT. Translated, it gives CAIRQGGTTNTGELFF.

This chain links TRBV7-2 with TRBJ2-5; D remains unclear. V was pared by 5 bases and J by 0 bases, with 7 bases between. The germline V gene encodes CDR1 SGHTA and CDR2 FQGNSA. This CDR3 region has 13 residues. The CDR3 nucleotides are TGTGCCAGCAGCACCAGGCACCAAGAGACCCAGTACTTC. Translated: CASSTRHQETQYF.

The V and J genes are TRBV7-2 and TRBJ2-3; perhaps TRBD1 as D (7 bases). The CDR3 extends over 14 amino acids. Trimming took 5 bases from V and 8 from J, leaving 17 bases between them. CDR1 and CDR2 from the germline V gene are SGHTA and FQGNSA. The CDR3 loop reads CASSQTGRLGTQYF. The CDR3 DNA reads as TGTGCCAGCAGCCAGACAGGGAGGCTGGGTACGCAGTATTTT.

Worth noting for this clone: This likely reflects a read error, since a far larger clone is one base away. CDR3: CASSQVGGANYSYTF. The DNA of the CDR3 is TGTGCCAGCAGCCAAGTGGGGGGAGCTAACTATAGCTACACCTTC. The chain carries TRBV4-2 and TRBJ1-2; tentatively, D is TRBD1 (5 bases). CDR1 and CDR2 (germline): LGHNA, YNFKEQ. This CDR3 has 15 residues.

The rearrangement links TRBV10-3 to TRBJ2-7, with 7 nucleotides matching TRBD1. The CDR3 sequence is 13 residues long. Germline values: CDR1 ENHRY, CDR2 SYGVKD. Trimming took 9 bases from V and 3 from J; bases not matched to a gene: 8. CDR3 DNA sequence: TGTGCCATAACGGACAGGTGGGGCTACGAGCAGTACTTC. It codes for CAITDRWGYEQYF.

This chain uses TRBV6-1 with TRBJ2-1; TRBD1 or TRBD2 may be the D gene (5 bases each). Per germline, CDR1 MNHNS and CDR2 SASEGT. V shed 8 bases and J shed 13 bases, with 18 bases lying between them. The CDR3 contains 12 residues. The CDR3 spells CASGVLGTDQFF. In DNA form, the CDR3 reads TGTGCCAGCGGGGTACTCGGGACGGACCAGTTCTTC.

V and J are TRBV2 and TRBJ2-2; 9 positions match TRBD2. Trimming at V came to 7 bases and at J to 4 bases, leaving 4 bases not matched to a gene. The CDR3 consists of 14 residues. Germline loops: CDR1 SNHLY, CDR2 FYNNEI. The CDR3 coding sequence is TGTGCCAGCAAGGTTAGCGGGAGCACCGGGGAGCTGTTTTTT. Translated, it gives CASKVSGSTGELFF.

The J gene is TRBJ2-3, the V gene TRBV30; D is ambiguous. This CDR3 spans 12 amino acids. The germline V and J ends were trimmed by 3 bases and 5 bases, with 9 bases remaining between them. Germline values: CDR1 GTSNPN, CDR2 SVGIG (reference sequence). The CDR3 DNA reads as TGTGCCTGGAGGGCTAGTGGAGATACGCAGTATTTT. It is translated as CAWRASGDTQYF.

The chain is built from TRBV6-5 and TRBJ2-7, with D possibly matching TRBD2 (5 bases). This CDR3 comprises 15 residues. The V gene lost 6 bases and the J gene lost 2 bases, with 17 bases spanning the gap. The germline gives CDR1 MNHEY, CDR2 SVGAGI. The CDR3 sequence: CASSRTSVDPYEQYF. DNA for the CDR3: TGTGCCAGCAGCAGAACTAGTGTCGATCCCTACGAGCAGTACTTC.

This clone was found a few times. CDR3: CASSRGPFDQPQHF. For the CDR3, the DNA is TGTGCCAGCAGCCGAGGTCCTTTCGATCAGCCCCAGCATTTT. The chain uses TRBV9 and TRBJ1-5, with no clear D. Trimming pared 4 bases from V and 5 bases from J, leaving 13 bases between. Germline V gives CDR1 SGDLS, CDR2 YYNGEE. CDR3 size: 14 residues.

J is TRBJ2-2 and V is TRBV19; 7 bases align to TRBD1. This CDR3 comprises 16 residues. Per germline, CDR1 LNHDA and CDR2 SQIVND (reference sequence). V was clipped by 7 bases and J by 2 bases; unmatched bases: 10. DNA of the CDR3: TGTGCCAGTACTAAGGTCCGGACAGGAAACACCGGGGAGCTGTTTTTT. This encodes CASTKVRTGNTGELFF.

The chain employs TRBV6-5 and TRBJ2-2, with D hard to call. Germline loops: CDR1 MNHEY, CDR2 SVGAGI. This CDR3 is 12 amino acids long. V shed 5 bases and J shed 4 bases, with 5 bases lying between them. The DNA for the CDR3 is TGTGCCAGCAGTGCCCCCACCGGGGAGCTGTTTTTT. This encodes CASSAPTGELFF.

This clone has a count of ten or more. The chain recombines TRBV5-4 with TRBJ2-7; 8 positions match TRBD2. The junction had 6 bases not matched to a gene; V was cut back by 2 bases and J by 5 bases. CDR3 length equals 14 residues. The germline CDR1 and CDR2 sequences are SGHNT and YYREEE (reference sequence). The DNA for the CDR3 is TGTGCCAGCAGCTTCGGGGGGGCCTTCAACGAGCAGTACTTC. This translates into CASSFGGAFNEQYF.

The V gene is TRBV6-1, the J gene TRBJ2-5; either TRBD1 or TRBD2 may fit D (6 bases each). The V end was cut by 7 bases, the J end by 2 bases, with 17 bases between. The CDR3 length is 15 residues. The germline gives CDR1 MNHNS, CDR2 SASEGT. CDR3 region: CASMLTGGGQETQYF. DNA of the CDR3: TGTGCCAGCATGTTGACAGGAGGGGGGCAAGAGACCCAGTACTTC.

A few counts support this clone. The CDR3 sequence is CAWRQMNTEAFF. The CDR3 DNA sequence: TGTGCCTGGAGACAGATGAACACTGAAGCTTTCTTT. The V call is TRBV30, the J call TRBJ1-1; D gene unclear. Looked up from germline, CDR1 is GTSNPN and CDR2 is SVGIG (reference sequence). The CDR3 loop spans 12 amino acids. Trimming pared 3 bases from V and 0 bases from J, leaving 5 bases between.

The rearrangement joins TRBV2 to TRBJ1-2, with 9 nucleotides matching TRBD1. The CDR3 covers 13 residues. V lost 6 bases to trimming and J lost 8 bases; unmatched junction nucleotides: 7. Looked up from germline, CDR1 is SNHLY and CDR2 is FYNNEI. The DNA for the CDR3 is TGTGCCAGCAGGGCCGGGACAGGGCAAGGCTACACCTTC. It is translated as CASRAGTGQGYTF.